This TCR beta chain was recovered during a study of shared T cell receptors in the human thymus. Using immunoSEQ multiplex PCR, the repertoire was profiled, and TCRdb retains in-frame clones only, with some absent. The data show hundreds of thousands of clones, around nine tenths seen once. Trimming took 10 bases from V and 0 from J, leaving 13 bases between them. The CDR3 covers 13 residues. The germline V gene has CDR1 MDHEN and CDR2 SYDVKM. The sample was also reused in another study, on human thymus T cells. From that paper: Corrective heart surgery yielded resections, and these provided the thymus tissue. Thymic and blood repertoires appeared to carry a bias in their V and J gene usage. Related research found strongly overlapping thymic repertoires in unrelated individuals.

V and J are TRBV28 and TRBJ2-7, with D perhaps matching TRBD1 (6 bases). Material: thymocytes. The receptor was derived from a boy younger than two with a congenital heart defect. The CDR3 reads CAIKADSSYEQYF. The CDR3 DNA follows: TGTGCCATCAAAGCGGACAGCTCCTACGAGCAGTACTTC.